Following are 21 T cell receptor beta chains from one sample sequenced in a study of blood T cell repertoires in COVID-19. Here immunoSEQ multiplex PCR was the method, and the copy in TCRdb shows in-frame clones only, minus some. This table has 230,000 or so clones, about four fifths appearing once. Sequencing input: peripheral blood. All receptors derive from a woman of 80 years or more with COVID-19, enrolled during active disease.

This clone was seen once. V gene TRBV19 combines with J gene TRBJ1-1; 9 bases fit TRBD1. The CDR3 is 13 residues long. V lost 6 bases to trimming and J lost 8 bases; unmatched junction nucleotides: 7. Germline V gives CDR1 LNHDA, CDR2 SQIVND (reference sequence). CDR3 amino acids: CASSPADRGEAFF. CDR3 bases: TGTGCCAGTAGCCCCGCGGACAGGGGCGAAGCTTTCTTT.

This clone was counted between two and nine times. V and J are TRBV15 and TRBJ2-7, with 12 bases matching TRBD2. The trim removed 0 bases at V and 10 bases at J, leaving 7 bases unmatched. The CDR3 extends over 15 amino acids. The germline gives CDR1 LNHNV, CDR2 YYDKDF (reference sequence). The CDR3 here is CATSRDSTSGRSQYF. Here the CDR3 DNA reads TGTGCCACCAGCAGAGATTCAACTAGCGGGAGGTCTCAGTACTTC. Based on the CDR3 plus reference TRBV15 and TRBJ2-7, the full variable domain is DAMVIQNPRYQVTQFGKPVTLSCSQTLNHNVMYWYQQKSSQAPKLLFHYYDKDFNNEADTPDNFQSRRPNTSFCFLDIRSPGLGDTAMYLCATSRDSTSGRSQYFGPGTRLTVT.

The chain links TRBV4-2 to TRBJ2-2; 8 nucleotides agree with TRBD2. Trimming cost V 6 bases and J 7 bases; bases outside gene matches: 7. This CDR3 region has 14 residues. CDR1 is LGHNA, CDR2 YNFKEQ, per germline. This CDR3 is CASRRAGEVGELFF. The CDR3 region has the DNA TGTGCCAGCAGGAGAGCGGGAGAGGTCGGGGAGCTGTTTTTT.

The V gene is TRBV9, the J gene TRBJ1-6; D might be TRBD1 (6 bases). The CDR3 contains 14 residues. The germline V gene has CDR1 SGDLS and CDR2 YYNGEE. V lost 3 bases to trimming and J lost 7 bases, with 11 bases between them. The CDR3 protein is CASSARGANSPLHF. The CDR3 DNA sequence: TGTGCCAGCAGCGCCAGGGGAGCGAATTCACCCCTCCACTTT.

This clone has a single count. Mismatch with germline at one junction end may stem from a read error. CDR3 coding DNA: TGTGCCCGCAGGGGCAGGGGCGAGCAGTACTTC. Amino acids: CARRGRGEQYF. The V call is TRBV3-1 (or the pseudogene TRBV3-2), the J call TRBJ2-7; TRBD1 might be the D (6 bases). CDR1 is LGHDT, CDR2 YNNKEL, per germline (reference sequence). The CDR3 sequence is 11 residues long.

The chain uses TRBV5-1 and TRBJ2-1; 10 bases align to TRBD2. The CDR3 has 16 residues. With 2 bases clipped from V and 6 bases from J, the junction kept 8 bases outside the gene matches. CDR1 is SGHRS and CDR2 is YFSETQ in the germline V gene. The CDR3 here is CASSFIRGLAVNEQFF. Here the CDR3 DNA reads TGCGCCAGCAGCTTTATTAGAGGACTAGCGGTCAATGAGCAGTTCTTC.

DNA of the CDR3: TGCGCCAGCAGCCAAGGTTGGGACAGTTACACAGATACGCAGTATTTT. Its protein is CASSQGWDSYTDTQYF. The chain employs TRBV4-3 and TRBJ2-3; 7 bases are a match to TRBD1. Germline V gene sequence: CDR1 LGHNA, CDR2 YSLEER. J lost 2 bases, V lost 1 base, and 6 bases had no gene match. The CDR3 sequence is 16 residues long.

This clone came up many times. J is TRBJ2-2 and V is TRBV5-1; TRBD1 is a possible D gene (5 bases). V lost 6 bases and J lost 3, with 12 bases in between. The CDR3 length is 14 residues. CDR1 is SGHRS and CDR2 is YFSETQ in the germline V gene. The CDR3 coding sequence is TGCGCCAGCACCTCTGACAGCCACACCGGGGAGCTGTTTTTT. Amino acids: CASTSDSHTGELFF.

V gene TRBV30 combines with J gene TRBJ1-6, with a tentative D call TRBD1 (6 bases). Between the trimmed V and J ends, which lost 3 bases and 0 bases, there was a span of 15 bases. The CDR3 runs 17 residues. Germline values: CDR1 GTSNPN, CDR2 SVGIG (reference sequence). The CDR3 region has the DNA TGTGCCTGGAGCCTCCAGGGCAGGGGCTCCTATAATTCACCCCTCCACTTT. This codes for CAWSLQGRGSYNSPLHF.

The rearrangement links TRBV10-2 to TRBJ2-6, with 7 bases matching TRBD1. This CDR3 is 15 amino acids long. The J segment lost 0 bases and the V segment lost 8 bases, leaving 4 bases of the junction unmatched. Germline CDR1 reads WSHSY; CDR2 reads SAAADI. In DNA, the CDR3 is TGCGCCAGCCGGGACAGTTCCTCTGGGGCCAACGTCCTGACTTTC. It yields the protein CASRDSSSGANVLTF.

V gene TRBV19 combines with J gene TRBJ1-2; perhaps TRBD1 as D (5 bases). Trimming took 0 bases from V and 2 from J, leaving 10 bases between them. Germline V lookup: CDR1 LNHDA, CDR2 SQIVND (reference sequence). The CDR3 runs to 15 residues. The CDR3 protein is CASSIEEGLNYGYTF. In nucleotides, the CDR3 is TGTGCCAGTAGTATAGAGGAGGGGCTAAACTATGGCTACACCTTC.

The CDR3 here is CASSDPAEGNEQFF. As DNA, the CDR3 is TGTGCCAGCAGTGACCCGGCCGAGGGTAATGAGCAGTTCTTC. The chain couples TRBV6-4 to TRBJ2-1; D is perhaps TRBD2 (5 bases). V lost 2 bases, J lost 7 bases, and 12 bases lay in between. The CDR3 runs to 14 residues. Germline CDR1 reads MRHNA; CDR2 reads SNTAGT.

The chain employs TRBV5-1 and TRBJ1-3, with a possible D match to TRBD1 (6 bases). This CDR3 has 13 residues. Germline loops: CDR1 SGHRS, CDR2 YFSETQ. The V end lost 4 bases, the J end lost 4 bases, and 9 bases lay between the germline ends. CDR3: CASSEGGGNTIYF. The CDR3 DNA is TGCGCCAGCAGCGAAGGGGGAGGAAACACCATATATTTT.

The chain carries TRBV19 and TRBJ1-1; tentatively, D is TRBD1 (5 bases). Trimming removed 3 bases at V and 2 bases at J, with 19 bases between. Germline CDR1 is LNHDA and CDR2 is SQIVND (reference sequence). There are 17 residues in the CDR3. The CDR3 sequence is CASSIVWGVGDNTEAFF. The CDR3 DNA sequence: TGTGCCAGTAGTATTGTATGGGGGGTAGGGGACAACACTGAAGCTTTCTTT.

The chain uses TRBV11-2 and TRBJ2-4; tentative D call: TRBD1 (5 bases). The CDR3 is 14 residues long. Germline CDR1 SGHAT, CDR2 FQNNGV. Between the trimmed V and J ends, which lost 1 base and 9 bases, there was a span of 13 bases. Here the CDR3 DNA reads TGTGCCAGCAGCTTAGTAGGGGTCGGTAGCATTCAGTACTTC. It translates to CASSLVGVGSIQYF.

The CDR3: CASSRVGTGAFF. The CDR3 DNA follows: TGTGCCAGCAGCCGAGTAGGGACAGGAGCTTTCTTT. The rearrangement joins TRBV3-1 (or the pseudogene TRBV3-2) to TRBJ1-1, with 8 bases aligning to TRBD1. V dropped 4 bases and J dropped 10; count of bases not matched to a gene: 5. Germline CDR1 reads LGHDT; CDR2 reads YNNKEL (reference sequence). CDR3 size: 12 residues.

This clone was detected only a few times. Other DNA variants within this sample encode the same CDR3. The V and J genes are TRBV7-3 and TRBJ1-1; no clear D gene. The V end lost 2 bases, the J end lost 1 base, and 5 bases lay between the germline ends. Looked up from germline, CDR1 is SGHTA and CDR2 is FQGTGA. The CDR3 extends over 13 amino acids. CDR3 nucleotides: TGTGCCAGCAGCTTACAGGAGAACACTGAAGCTTTCTTT. Its protein is CASSLQENTEAFF.

The J gene is TRBJ1-6, the V gene TRBV5-1; no clear D. Germline V CDR1 and CDR2: SGHRS, YFSETQ. This CDR3 comprises 16 residues. Trimming pared 5 bases from V and 0 bases from J, leaving 12 bases between. CDR3 bases: TGCGCCAGCAGACGTGACTTGAGCTCCTATAATTCACCCCTCCACTTT. Translation gives CASRRDLSSYNSPLHF.

This chain joins TRBV19 and TRBJ1-6, with TRBD1 matching over 9 bases. CDR3 size: 14 residues. From germline, CDR1 is LNHDA and CDR2 SQIVND (reference sequence). V dropped 6 bases and J dropped 7; count of bases not matched to a gene: 4. CDR3 nucleotide sequence: TGTGCCAGTAGGGACAGGGGATTGAATTCACCCCTCCACTTT. As protein: CASRDRGLNSPLHF.

The V call is TRBV2, the J call TRBJ1-1; 7 bases fit TRBD1. This CDR3 is 14 amino acids long. Trimming cost V 3 bases and J 4 bases; bases outside gene matches: 5. Germline-derived CDR1 and CDR2 are SNHLY and FYNNEI. The DNA of the CDR3 is TGTGCCAGCAGTGATGAGGGGGCAGTCACTGAAGCTTTCTTT. Amino acid sequence: CASSDEGAVTEAFF.

The chain uses TRBV19 and TRBJ2-5; 8 nucleotides align to TRBD1. The CDR3 has 15 residues. J was trimmed by 4 bases and V by 6 bases; bases with no gene match: 10. Per the germline V gene, CDR1 is LNHDA and CDR2 is SQIVND (reference sequence). The CDR3 spells CASSTGDRKAETQYF. In DNA form, the CDR3 reads TGTGCCAGTAGCACTGGGGACAGGAAGGCAGAGACCCAGTACTTC. Full variable domain (outside the CDR3, taken from reference TRBV19 and TRBJ2-5): DGGITQSPKYLFRKEGQNVTLSCEQNLNHDAMYWYRQDPGQGLRLIYYSQIVNDFQKGDIAEGYSVSREKKESFPLTVTSAQKNPTAFYLCASSTGDRKAETQYFGPGTRLLVL.